What follows is one T cell receptor beta chain and its context. Profiling relied on immunoSEQ multiplex PCR, and the TCRdb table lists in-frame clones only, not all of them. The table shows 200,000 to 250,000 clones, with around nine tenths occurring only once. The data were taken from a study of cytomegalovirus exposure and HLA in healthy donors. CDR1 and CDR2 from the germline V gene are MDHEN and SYDVKM. Trimming cost V 8 bases and J 0 bases, with 13 bases left between them. This CDR3 is built from 14 residues. Sequencing was done on a sample of PBMCs. The J gene is TRBJ1-1, the V gene TRBV28; the D is unclear. This TCR came from a woman under 30 in good health and CMV-seronegative. In DNA, the CDR3 is TGTGCCAGCCTCCGCGGAGAAGTGAACACTGAAGCTTTCTTT. This sequence encodes CASLRGEVNTEAFF.